This T cell receptor beta chain was observed in a study of blood T cell repertoires in COVID-19. Turning to the study itself: Samples representing acute and convalescent COVID-19 were sourced from the United States, Italy and Spain.

Per the study methods: Reference gene primer amplification gave estimated nucleated cell counts. The protocol was immunoSEQ multiplex PCR, while the TCRdb copy is restricted to in-frame clones and leaves out a portion. V, J and clone size reflect that table, while D and trimming were determined from the DNA. The sample comprises fewer than 75,000 clones, 86% of which are singletons, and about 4.3% rests with the top ten. The length of the CDR3 is 16 residues. Germline V gene data show CDR1 as MDHEN and CDR2 as SYDVKM. The V and J ends lost 5 bases and 4 bases respectively, with 18 bases between them.

Input material: peripheral blood. The source of this sequence is a man aged 50-60 years with active COVID-19. The chain uses TRBV28 and TRBJ2-1; TRBD2 is a possible D gene (5 bases). The CDR3 sequence: CASSPRISGLYNEQFF. In DNA form, the CDR3 reads TGTGCCAGCAGTCCCCGGATCAGCGGACTGTACAATGAGCAGTTCTTC.